This TCR beta chain was captured by sequencing in a study of beta chain features in type 1 diabetes. Study-wide results and limits: A moderate, significant TCRB CDR3 shortening appeared in type 1 diabetes across four CD4+ subsets.

cDNA synthesis used the whole RNA isolate, giving expressed TCRB sequences. Assay used: immunoSEQ multiplex PCR; TCRdb lists only in-frame clones, some missing. The top ten hold roughly 0.015% of the sample, which has some 350,000 clones, 13% seen once. A word on this clone: No antigen is known for it.

The CDR3 contains 15 residues. The junction had 5 bases not matched to a gene; V was cut back by 6 bases and J by 3 bases. From germline, CDR1 is SQVTM and CDR2 ANQGSEA. The sample was naive CD4+ T cells from blood. The chain uses TRBV29-1 and TRBJ2-3; TRBD2 aligns across 14 bases. The sequence derives from a woman in her late teens or twenties with type 1 diabetes. The CDR3 DNA is TGCAGCGTGGGACTAGCGGGGGAGAGGACAGATACGCAGTATTTT. It encodes CSVGLAGERTDTQYF.